This T cell receptor beta chain was documented in a study of T cell responses to AZD1222 COVID-19 vaccine. Findings of the study overall: Baseline serostatus was positive in only a handful of AZD1222 recipients.

For this clone: Its antigen is unidentified.

The repertoire was sequenced with immunoSEQ multiplex PCR; TCRdb's copy has only in-frame clones and lacks some. This table holds roughly 150,000 clones, approximately 88% found once. The CDR3 has 14 residues. From germline, CDR1 is SGHNT and CDR2 YENEEA. The V end was cut by 5 bases, the J end by 6 bases, with 13 bases between. The receptor comes from an adult in good health. This chain links TRBV11-3 with TRBJ2-2; perhaps TRBD2 as D (5 bases). This specimen consisted of peripheral blood, obtained on day 0 of AZD1222 vaccination. Here the CDR3 DNA reads TGTGCCAGCAGCACCGGACTCGCCGCCGGGGAGCTGTTTTTT. The encoded protein is CASSTGLAAGELFF.